The subject of this entry is one T cell receptor (beta chain). Its antigen has not been determined. Base qualities are not provided; no much larger clone lies one nucleotide away. The data originate from a study of tumor-infiltrating lymphocytes in primary liver carcinoma (dated by TCRdb to about 2017). A note on the overall study: Between late 2015 and early 2016, 5 or 6 patients in China with histopathologically diagnosed primary liver carcinoma had their tumors surgically resected. Repertoires from technical replicates were highly reproducible, with mean shared-clone rates near 0.89 and correlation coefficients above 0.95. Each sample produced about 3.5 to 8 million productive TCRbeta reads, and read depth showed no significant difference between tissue types. A total of about 35 specimens from 5 patients, comprising some 25 tumor regions, 5 adjacent noncancerous liver tissues and 5 peripheral blood samples, were covered by TCRbeta repertoire sequencing. TCRbeta repertoire sequencing, expression microarrays and whole-exome sequencing were combined in the study across five regions of each liver tumor, with adjacent normal tissue and blood also included. The five patients had tumors of stage T1-T3 N0M0, with maximum diameters ranging from roughly 4.2 to 11 cm. Of the five patients (three men and two women, aged 30 to 69 years), four had hepatocellular carcinoma and one had combined HCC and intrahepatic cholangiocarcinoma.

The research as a whole found: Compared with blood, tumors had a significantly larger share of the repertoire taken up by the top 250 clones (p = 0.039). Consistent with antigen-driven expansion, pairs of tumor regions showed higher repertoire overlap (mean roughly 36%) than either tumor-adjacent pairs (approximately 17%) or tumor-blood pairs (roughly 14%). Only the TCR beta chain was sequenced, so true repertoire diversity is likely underestimated because unpaired alpha chains were not captured. Bulk unsorted samples precluded comparing CD4+ and CD8+ T cell repertoires. The study included only a few patients, and the authors note findings should be validated in a larger study.

Blood RNA was extracted from unsorted whole blood with TRIzol reagent; germline DNA came from the DNeasy Blood & Tissue kit. At the time of sampling, the patients had chronic HBV infection and had not received any treatment. Before surgery, roughly 3.7 milliliters of peripheral blood were collected into K2EDTA tubes. TCRbeta-specific cDNA was reverse-transcribed from about 0.45 ug total RNA using a constant-region primer and ProtoScript II reverse transcriptase. The TCRbeta libraries were prepared through three rounds of nested multiplex PCR following a slightly modified ARM-PCR procedure. The first two PCR rounds used multiplex TRBV1-TRBV30 forward primers with a Cbeta reverse primer, each for about 11 cycles. Sample barcodes and Illumina adapters were added in a final 25-cycle PCR using Deep VentR polymerase. Amplicons of 200-500 bp were gel-purified with a QIAquick gel extraction kit before sequencing. The TCRbeta amplicons were sequenced with 250-bp paired-end reads on an Illumina HiSeq 2500. Turning to the authors' computational methods: Quality trimming of reads was performed with Trimmomatic v0.33, and paired reads were merged with FLASH v1.2.11 so that full CDR3 sequences could be recovered. V, D and J germline segments were assigned to the rearranged TCRbeta sequences using MiGEC v1.2.1b. Clonotype statistics and Shannon-Wiener diversity indices were computed with VDJtools v1.0.0. Except for diversity analysis, only each sample's 250 most abundant clonotypes were used in subsequent analyses to reduce sampling bias. TCRdb cleaned the public reads at Q25 with fastp, built clones with MiXCR and kept in-frame beta chains. Each CDR3 protein appears once, grouped with its most common genes and DNA. None of the V and J calls come from the authors' own analysis; TCRdb made them. Across this sample there are a few hundred thousand distinct CDR3 sequences, with nearly 60% seen only once. Around 15% of the sample is taken by the ten largest.

Ends trimmed: V by 4 bases, J by 4 bases; bases unmatched to a gene: 11. According to the germline V gene (reference sequence), CDR1 reads SGHKS and CDR2 reads YYEKEE. The CDR3 contains 17 residues, cysteine and phenylalanine counted. Here the CDR3 DNA is all that survives: 51 bases in frame from base 1. The rearranged segments are TRBV5-5 and TRBJ2-1; 10 central nucleotides agree with TRBD2. The sample consisted of peripheral blood. This receptor was taken from a woman aged 30 to 39 with primary liver carcinoma and hepatitis B virus infection. Here is the DNA: TGTGCCAGCAGCAGCGACTTAACTAGCGGGGCTTACAATGAGCAGTTCTTC. Its amino acids are CASSSDLTSGAYNEQFF.